This T cell receptor (beta chain) was profiled in a study of cytomegalovirus exposure and HLA in healthy donors (dated by TCRdb to the late 2010s). About the full investigation: An earlier analysis of approximately 640 of the donors reported 250 to 350 Gb of sequence data and some 120 million unique TCR beta sequences from about 179 million T cells. In a later genetic analysis, genome-wide SNP genotypes for about 65% of the roughly 700 donors were used, and that subset was treated as a discovery cohort. To decide whether each TCR beta V gene segment behaved as functional or pseudogenic, an earlier analysis of fewer than 750 of the donors relied on high-throughput TCR beta sequencing. Class I and class II HLA loci were covered by the typing at four-digit resolution. Along with the approximately 700-subject first cohort, a separate validation cohort of some 130 different subjects was used. The T cell repertoires of 670 or so subjects were profiled by immunosequencing and related to cytomegalovirus serostatus. An early release covering about 600 HLA-typed donors comprised roughly 300 gigabases of sequencing data and around 80 million unique TCR sequences. Every repertoire in the discovery cohort had been generated on one and the same sequencing platform. High-throughput TCR immunosequencing, statistical association of individual TCRs with disease status, and machine learning were combined to predict cytomegalovirus infection status. Of the approximately 400 genotyped donors, around 81% fell in the genetic ancestry cluster associated with self-reported Caucasian donors. Rather than using new phenotypic data, the later analysis identified candidate immune exposures from TCR beta sequences and from how often those sequences occurred across donors. Donor age, sex, ethnicity and CMV serostatus were collected together with the repertoire data. The aim of the study was to test whether cataloging public T cell receptors could identify signatures of past pathogen exposure. Typing coverage differed by locus: A, B, C, DRB1 and DQB1 were typed in roughly 629-630 donors, DQA1 in approximately 520, DPA1 in approximately 610, and DPB1 in just under 490. To study patterns of TCR occurrence, a later analysis re-analyzed previously published TCR beta repertoires from around 670 donors and added high-resolution HLA genotyping. A handful of DR-DQ haplotypes were handled as single units for association and clustering because linkage in the cohort was strong. Among a few hundred genotyped donors of the cohort, an average of roughly 240,000 unique TCR beta nucleotide sequences were sequenced per donor, around 20% of them non-productive.

This clone was observed a few times. Which antigen it targets is not known. Base qualities are not at hand, and no much larger clone is one base apart. The cohort comprised 666 healthy bone marrow donors. All cohort members were sampled while nominally healthy, although unrecorded immune exposures were likely present. The donor tested CMV seropositive, placing the donor among the 289 seropositive members of the cohort. A peripheral blood sample was collected from each donor, and TCR beta sequencing was performed on peripheral blood mononuclear cells. Genomic DNA extraction from the blood cell samples was performed with the Qiagen DNeasy Blood Extraction Kit. Study-wide conclusions, independent of this receptor: Only TCR beta chains were sequenced in this cohort, and the absence of alpha or paired-chain data limited detectable features. Because HLA typing was missing for some donors at each locus, association tests included only the typed subset. Roughly uniform sequencing depth across donors was assumed in presence/absence analyses, although this assumption may not hold. A further reported finding was that TCR beta sequences accurately predicted the HLA-A and HLA-B alleles for most subjects in the first cohort. When HLA alleles, especially DR and DQ, strongly co-occurred, attributing TCR associations to individual alleles was difficult. Three of the identified cytomegalovirus-associated TCR beta chains were confirmed in vitro to be specific for cytomegalovirus antigens. Correlated functional status among segregating V segments might be attributable to linkage disequilibrium, but an unknown experimental factor could not be ruled out. According to a later analysis, parvovirus B19, influenza, CMV and Epstein-Barr virus appeared linked to several top co-occurrence clusters. Broadly in line with IMGT annotations, most TCR beta V segments showed up in productive rearrangements about 87% or about 30% of the time in an earlier analysis of some 590 of the donors. While some public TCRs were present in many individuals, most TCR sequences turned up only very rarely across donors. CMV serostatus was the only immune exposure information available for the cohort. At a false discovery rate of 0.05, a later analysis linked under 20,000 TCR beta sequences to specific HLA alleles. The classifier was reported to diagnose cytomegalovirus status with high specificity and sensitivity in both the original and validation cohorts. In a later analysis, TCR association rates were found to vary across HLA loci, with the most associated TCRs seen for DRB1 alleles and the fewest for HLA-C alleles. An association between a missense DCLRE1C variant and V-gene and J-gene trimming of TCR beta chains was found in a later genetic analysis and replicated in an independent cohort. Compared with the approximately 720-donor mean, donors in an Asian-associated ancestry cluster had fewer N-insertions in productive TCRs, according to a later genetic analysis. A cluster of highly shared sequence variants was judged likely to be a technical artifact of the sequencing pipeline. A later analysis found that HLA-associated TCR beta chains were more clonally expanded and had lower generation probabilities than equally common non-associated chains. The authors suggested that the approach could potentially be generalized to other disease states and immunological phenotypes. According to a later analysis, most CMV-associated TCR beta chains appeared to be HLA-restricted, and the HLA associations seemed to be driven largely by CMV exposure. The 87-base-pair reads could not distinguish some IMGT-functional V segments, including TRBV6-2 and TRBV6-3, so those segments were excluded. A total of about 150 TCR beta chains were listed by the study as associated with cytomegalovirus. Because counts were too low, seventeen rarely observed V segments, including chromosome 9 orphons, were left out of the earlier analysis of some 600 of the donors.

Including cysteine and phenylalanine, the CDR3 has 14 amino acids. Only CDR3 DNA is held: 42 bases, read in frame from base 1. V and J are trimmed by 5 bases and 1 base, and the gene matches miss 4 bases of the junction. From a lookup of the germline V gene (reference sequence), CDR1 and CDR2 are SEHNR and FQNEAQ. The library was generated by the immunoSEQ multiplex PCR assay. For the multiplex PCR, a mixture combining 60 forward primers for TCR Vbeta segments and 13 reverse primers for TCR Jbeta segments was used. Amplification of the CDR3 region of rearranged TCR beta genes was performed with a multiplex PCR assay on genomic DNA. The amplified TCR beta libraries were sequenced on the Illumina HiSeq System as 87-base-pair reads. As for the authors' bioinformatics: A later analysis counted approximately 84 million unique TCR beta chains across the 650 to 700 repertoires, and some 12 million of these chains were shared by at least two donors. A nearest-neighbor algorithm error-corrected the raw reads and collapsed the reads into unique sequences, merging closely related sequences to remove PCR and sequencing errors. To assign V, D and J gene segments, CDR3 sequences were aligned to IMGT reference sequences. For a sequence to be retained, a match of at least six nucleotides to both a V gene segment and a J gene segment was required. A rearrangement was called productive if the CDR3 had no stop codons and remained in frame with V and J, and every other rearrangement was called non-productive. Following IMGT convention, CDR3 was defined as the stretch from the second conserved V-encoded cysteine up to the conserved J-encoded phenylalanine. The earlier analysis of some 580 of the donors excluded any sequence lacking an unambiguous match to a single V gene segment. In an earlier analysis of approximately 550 of the donors, V segments were called functional above 56.7% productive rearrangements and were called segregating when the between-donor standard deviation exceeded 5%. A statistical classification framework was built to diagnose cytomegalovirus status from the catalog of TCR beta chain sequences. A later analysis assigned V and J genes by comparing TCR nucleotide sequences with IMGT/GENE-DB human TR gene sequences. Using the TCRdist pipeline, a later analysis assigned CDR3 sequences along with most-parsimonious VDJ recombination scenarios. A later analysis defined each TCR beta chain by its CDR3 amino acid sequence plus V-gene family, and excluded reads lacking a unique V-gene family. A later analysis removed nearly 600 highly shared, low-generation-probability nucleotide sequences to deal with suspected cross-contamination and a sequencing artifact. For each public chain, a later analysis derived a clonal expansion index from normalized ranks of inferred template counts within each repertoire. In a later analysis, generation probabilities were computed using a VDJ recombination model fitted to out-of-frame rearrangements, and the results were checked against IGoR. In a later analysis, TCR-TCR, TCR-HLA and TCR-CMV co-occurrence was scored with hypergeometric tests, and a repertoire-size bias correction was applied to TCR pairs. A later analysis estimated false discovery rates by permuting HLA or CMV assignments 20 times. In a later analysis, co-occurring TCRs were grouped with DBSCAN, and TCRdist sequence similarity was added when clustering was performed within HLA-allele-positive subsets. Repertoires with fewer than 30,000 or more than 120,000 public chains, plus five repertoires with anomalous nucleotide sharing, were excluded from co-occurrence clustering. The clones in this table, taken by TCRdb from immuneACCESS, are in-frame only. Not every clone is retained; where verified, under half of the shortfall comes from an unresolved V gene, and the cause of the rest is unknown. V, J and clone size reflect that table, while D and trimming were determined from the DNA. The sample data list roughly 190,000 clones, and 65% to 80% of these were observed just once. The ten largest make up approximately 4.8% of the sample.

The source material was PBMCs. This sequence was found in a man aged 30 to 39 in good health and CMV-seropositive. The chain joins TRBV7-9 to TRBJ2-7; TRBD1 fits 8 bases in the junction. The DNA is TGTGCCAGCAGCGCCGACAGGGGTTCCTACGAGCAGTACTTC. Its translation reads: CASSADRGSYEQYF.